The 27 T cell receptor beta chains listed next were all sequenced from one sample in a study of Graves' ophthalmopathy and Graves' hyperthyroidism. CDR3 regions of TCR beta were amplified from RNA transcripts. HTBI primers served in a first-round RT-PCR, which a second-round multiplex PCR followed. TCRdb used MiXCR to reprocess the multiplex PCR reads, holding one entry per CDR3 protein. The sample lists a few hundred thousand distinct CDR3 sequences, less than 20% occurring once. The sequenced sample was peripheral blood. The receptors come from a woman aged 18 to 35 with stable Graves' hyperthyroidism.

This clonotype was seen more than once but under ten times. The chain links TRBV6-2 or TRBV6-3 to TRBJ2-7, with TRBD1 as a possible D gene (6 bases). Germline loops: CDR1 MNHEY, CDR2 SVGEGT. Trimming shortened V by 7 bases and J by 1 base, and 17 bases separated the two germline ends. The CDR3 extends over 15 amino acids. This CDR3 is CASTSPGVRSYEQYF. The DNA for the CDR3 is TGTGCCAGCACCTCCCCAGGGGTGAGGTCCTACGAGCAGTACTTC.

This clonotype was recorded at least ten times. The chain is built from TRBV6-5 and TRBJ1-6, with D possibly matching TRBD1 (5 bases). Germline V gene sequence: CDR1 MNHEY, CDR2 SVGAGI. Trimming pared 4 bases from V and 0 bases from J, leaving 10 bases between. The length of the CDR3 is 16 residues. The DNA of the CDR3 is TGTGCCAGCAGTTTCCCCAGGGACTCCTATAATTCACCCCTCCACTTT. It codes for CASSFPRDSYNSPLHF.

This clonotype was seen at least ten times. V usage is TRBV6-2 or TRBV6-3 and J usage is TRBJ1-5; no reliable D call. Germline loops: CDR1 MNHEY, CDR2 SVGEGT. V gave up 5 bases and J gave up 0 bases, with 8 bases separating them. The CDR3 loop spans 14 amino acids. CDR3 in amino acids: CASSDIYSNQPQHF. The DNA of the CDR3 is TGTGCCAGCAGTGACATATATAGCAATCAGCCCCAGCATTTT.

This clonotype was counted ten times or more. The chain is built from TRBV13 and TRBJ1-2; D gene unclear. This CDR3 is 14 amino acids long. CDR1 and CDR2 (germline): PRHDT, FYEKMQ (reference sequence). Trimming cost V 5 bases and J 6 bases, with 16 bases left between them. The CDR3 sequence: CASSAFGEQHGYTF. The CDR3 bases are TGTGCCAGCAGCGCCTTCGGGGAGCAGCATGGCTACACCTTC.

The rearrangement uses TRBV6-1 and TRBJ2-2, with 9 bases that match TRBD2. The germline CDR1 and CDR2 sequences are MNHNS and SASEGT. V trimming: 8 bases; J trimming: 8 bases; junction bases outside the gene matches: 15. This CDR3 is built from 16 residues. The CDR3 DNA is TGTGCCAGCCTTTTACCGGGACTAGCCCTCAGTGGGGAGCTGTTTTTT. Translation: CASLLPGLALSGELFF.

This clonotype was counted many times. The chain is built from TRBV7-8 and TRBJ2-7, with no clear D. Deletions cut 2 bases from V and 0 bases from J, with 8 bases between. Germline lookup yields CDR1 SGHVS and CDR2 FQNEAQ. This CDR3 region has 14 residues. The CDR3 loop is CASSLLHSSYEQYF. DNA of the CDR3: TGTGCCAGCAGCTTATTGCACAGCTCCTACGAGCAGTACTTC. The full variable domain, in which reference TRBV7-8 and TRBJ2-7 provide the parts outside the CDR3, is GAGVSQSPRYKVAKRGQDVALRCDPISGHVSLFWYQQALGQGPEFLTYFQNEAQLDKSGLPSDRFFAERPEGSVSTLKIQRTQQEDSAVYLCASSLLHSSYEQYFGPGTRLTVT.

This clonotype was seen many times. J is TRBJ1-1 and V is TRBV29-1; 10 bases are shared with TRBD1. J gave up 4 bases and V 6 bases, and 11 bases lay outside the gene matches. Germline lookup yields CDR1 SQVTM and CDR2 ANQGSEA. The CDR3 sequence is 15 residues long. The CDR3 DNA follows: TGCAGCGTCGACAGGGGGCCCGATTTTGTCACTGAAGCTTTCTTT. This encodes CSVDRGPDFVTEAFF.

This clonotype occurred many times. The V and J genes are TRBV6-4 and TRBJ2-6; D is undetermined. V lost 6 bases and J 0 bases, leaving 15 bases between the germline ends. Germline values: CDR1 MRHNA, CDR2 SNTAGT. This CDR3 spans 17 amino acids. The CDR3 nucleotides are TGTGCCAGCAGAACACTCCTTAGGGACTCTGGGGCCAACGTCCTGACTTTC. Its protein is CASRTLLRDSGANVLTF.

This clonotype has at least ten counts. This sequence joins TRBV7-2 and TRBJ1-2; D is unclear. CDR1 and CDR2 from the germline V gene are SGHTA and FQGNSA. V was trimmed by 0 bases and J by 0 bases, leaving 8 bases between them. This CDR3 contains 15 residues. The CDR3 nucleotides are TGTGCCAGCAGCTTAGCTGTGGGAGCTAACTATGGCTACACCTTC. This translates into CASSLAVGANYGYTF.

This clonotype was recorded many times. The J gene is TRBJ2-3, the V gene TRBV24-1, with TRBD1 as a possible D gene (6 bases). The CDR3 extends over 18 amino acids. The V gene lost 6 bases and the J gene lost 2 bases, with 23 bases spanning the gap. Germline loops: CDR1 KGHDR, CDR2 SFDVKD. The CDR3 protein is CATSTPWAAGETTDTQYF. The CDR3, as DNA: TGTGCCACCAGTACTCCTTGGGCGGCAGGGGAAACCACAGATACGCAGTATTTT.

This clonotype was detected ten times or more. CDR3 loop: CASSRTKNTGELFF. CDR3 sequence (DNA): TGTGCCAGCAGCCGGACCAAGAACACCGGGGAGCTGTTTTTT. The V gene is TRBV7-2, the J gene TRBJ2-2, with D unresolved. CDR1 is SGHTA and CDR2 is FQGNSA in the germline V gene. The CDR3 consists of 14 residues. V lost 5 bases and J 1 base, leaving 8 bases between the germline ends.

This clonotype was counted ten times or more. V and J are TRBV15 and TRBJ1-2; a weak D match, TRBD1 (5 bases). The CDR3 length is 15 residues. The germline V gene has CDR1 LNHNV and CDR2 YYDKDF (reference sequence). V lost 3 bases and J lost 3, with 14 bases in between. The CDR3 region has the DNA TGTGCCACCAGCAGTACCTATCAGACAGACTATGGCTACACCTTC. Protein product: CATSSTYQTDYGYTF. Full variable domain (remainder filled in from reference TRBV15 and TRBJ1-2): DAMVIQNPRYQVTQFGKPVTLSCSQTLNHNVMYWYQQKSSQAPKLLFHYYDKDFNNEADTPDNFQSRRPNTSFCFLDIRSPGLGDTAMYLCATSSTYQTDYGYTFGSGTRLTVV.

This clonotype appeared many times. J is TRBJ2-7 and V is TRBV19; tentative D call: TRBD2 (6 bases). V lost 3 bases and J 6 bases, leaving 15 bases between the germline ends. The CDR3 totals 14 residues. Germline V gene lookup returns CDR1 LNHDA and CDR2 SQIVND (reference sequence). The CDR3 reads CASSIAGGTREQYF. CDR3 nucleotides: TGTGCCAGTAGTATTGCCGGAGGGACCCGCGAGCAGTACTTC.

This clonotype turned up a few times. This chain joins TRBV11-2 and TRBJ2-7; 7 bases fit TRBD1. This CDR3 is built from 15 residues. The V and J ends lost 2 bases and 4 bases, in that order; junction bases with no gene match: 8. CDR1 and CDR2 from the germline V gene are SGHAT and FQNNGV. The CDR3 sequence is CASSLSVRGHYEQYF. The CDR3 bases are TGTGCCAGCAGCTTATCCGTAAGGGGGCATTACGAGCAGTACTTC.

There are many counts of this clonotype. The V and J genes are TRBV6-5 and TRBJ1-2; 7 positions match TRBD1. Losses at the gene ends were 4 bases for V and 7 bases for J; bases not matched to a gene: 15. Per the germline V gene, CDR1 is MNHEY and CDR2 is SVGAGI. There are 16 residues in the CDR3. The CDR3 protein is CASSSLGTVWMSGYTF. For the CDR3, the DNA is TGTGCCAGCAGTTCCCTCGGGACAGTCTGGATGAGTGGCTACACCTTC.

This clonotype was picked up many times. The V and J genes are TRBV6-1 and TRBJ1-3; 8 bases align to TRBD1. There are 17 residues in the CDR3. V gave up 4 bases and J gave up 4 bases; unmatched junction bases: 12. Looked up from germline, CDR1 is MNHNS and CDR2 is SASEGT. CDR3 DNA sequence: TGTGCCAGCAGTGCAATTTTCAGGGGGCGGCGGGGAAACACCATATATTTT. This sequence encodes CASSAIFRGRRGNTIYF.

This clonotype showed up just a few times. The chain has TRBV20-1 and TRBJ1-1, with 9 bases that match TRBD1. CDR3 size: 14 residues. The ends lost 3 bases at V and 1 base at J; junction bases unmatched: 3. The V gene's germline CDR1 is DFQATT and CDR2 SNEGSKA (reference sequence). The CDR3 loop reads CSASGGQGNTEAFF. The CDR3 nucleotides are TGCAGTGCTAGTGGGGGACAGGGGAACACTGAAGCTTTCTTT.

This clonotype showed up many times. The rearrangement uses TRBV12-3 or TRBV12-4 and TRBJ1-3; D perhaps matches TRBD1 (5 bases). The CDR3 is 18 amino acids. Deletions cut 3 bases from V and 0 bases from J, with 18 bases between. CDR3 in DNA: TGTGCCAGCAGTTTTGCCCTGGGGGGTTACAACTCTGGAAACACCATATATTTT. Translation: CASSFALGGYNSGNTIYF.

The chain links TRBV6-1 to TRBJ1-1; 7 nucleotides align to TRBD1. CDR1 MNHNS and CDR2 SASEGT come from the germline V gene. V lost 2 bases and J lost 6; bases outside the gene matches: 6. The CDR3 is 14 amino acids. The CDR3 coding sequence is TGTGCCAGCAGTGAATTACAGGGGCGGGCTGAAGCTTTCTTT. Translation gives CASSELQGRAEAFF.

This clonotype showed up many times. The chain employs TRBV12-3 or TRBV12-4 and TRBJ1-2; 7 bases fit TRBD1. This CDR3 has 13 residues. V was clipped by 6 bases and J by 2 bases; unmatched bases: 3. CDR3 sequence reads: CASRMDRNYGYTF. The CDR3 DNA reads TGTGCCAGCAGGATGGACAGGAACTATGGCTACACCTTC.

This clonotype was counted ten times or more. The chain couples TRBV6-2 or TRBV6-3 to TRBJ1-5, with D perhaps TRBD1 (5 bases). CDR3 length: 13 residues. Germline CDR1 is MNHEY and CDR2 is SVGEGT. The V and J ends lost 4 bases and 1 base respectively, with 5 bases between them. CDR3 in DNA: TGTGCCAGCAGTTGGGGGAGCAATCAGCCCCAGCATTTT. Translating it yields CASSWGSNQPQHF.

This clonotype was counted a few times. This chain connects TRBV7-2 to TRBJ2-7; TRBD2 agrees at 11 bases. Germline V gene data show CDR1 as SGHTA and CDR2 as FQGNSA. V lost 5 bases to trimming and J lost 7 bases; unmatched junction nucleotides: 7. The CDR3 contains 14 residues. In nucleotides, the CDR3 is TGTGCCAGCAGCCGGACGGTAGCGGGGGGGGAGCAGTACTTC. Protein sequence: CASSRTVAGGEQYF.

This clonotype was found many times. The rearrangement links TRBV19 to TRBJ1-2, with TRBD1 matching 8 bases. Trimming at V came to 10 bases and at J to 4 bases, leaving 8 bases not matched to a gene. The V gene's germline CDR1 is LNHDA and CDR2 SQIVND (reference sequence). The CDR3 runs 13 residues. The DNA of the CDR3 is TGTGCCACCTGGACAGGGAGGCCCTATGGCTACACCTTC. The encoded protein is CATWTGRPYGYTF.

The sample holds a few counts of this clonotype. The chain is built from TRBV19 and TRBJ1-2; D is uncertain. The CDR3 spans 16 residues. V was shortened by 3 bases and J by 4 bases, with 18 bases between the two germline ends. Germline CDR1 LNHDA, CDR2 SQIVND (reference sequence). The CDR3 bases are TGTGCCAGTAGTATTTTTAGCGGAAGCCCCGGCTATGGCTACACCTTC. This encodes CASSIFSGSPGYGYTF.

V is TRBV11-2 and J is TRBJ2-5, with TRBD1 matching 10 bases. Trimming cost V 4 bases and J 13 bases; bases outside gene matches: 6. This CDR3 region has 12 residues. Germline CDR1 SGHAT, CDR2 FQNNGV. The CDR3 reads CASSSSGTGVYF. The CDR3 bases are TGTGCCAGCAGCTCTTCCGGGACAGGGGTGTACTTC.

The CDR3 bases are TGTGCCAGCAGATATTATACCGGGACAGGGGAGGGGGGTCAGCCCCAGCATTTT. It translates to CASRYYTGTGEGGQPQHF. The chain links TRBV6-2 or TRBV6-3 to TRBJ1-5; 10 nucleotides agree with TRBD1. This CDR3 is 18 amino acids long. V gave up 6 bases and J gave up 6 bases; unmatched junction bases: 17. CDR1 MNHEY and CDR2 SVGEGT come from the germline V gene.

A few counts support this clonotype. V and J are TRBV28 and TRBJ2-7, with TRBD1 identical over 8 bases. The V segment lost 6 bases and the J segment 5 bases; nucleotides outside the gene matches: 12. Per the germline V gene, CDR1 is MDHEN and CDR2 is SYDVKM. CDR3 length equals 15 residues. CDR3 sequence (DNA): TGTGCCAGCAGAGGACCGGGACAGGAGAGAGACGAGCAGTACTTC. Translation gives CASRGPGQERDEQYF.